These T cell receptor beta chains were read from a single sample in a study of cytomegalovirus exposure and HLA in healthy donors. TCRdb's table, derived via immunoSEQ multiplex PCR, lists solely in-frame clones and lacks some. The repertoire includes 260,000 or so clones, 90% of them detected once, and approximately 3.1% sits in the top ten. The source material was PBMCs. The receptors were sampled from a woman in her twenties or thirties in good health and CMV-seronegative. Each CDR3 is given with its conserved first and last residue. The D gene is left open where the match is weak. Clone sizes are given selectively: once, few, many, or a class where the clone is expanded.

abundance,v_gene,j_gene,d_gene,CDR3aa,CDR3nt
NA,TRBV28,TRBJ2-7,NA,CASTLGAPRGGYEQYF,TGTGCCAGCACTTTGGGAGCGCCCAGGGGAGGCTACGAGCAGTACTTC
NA,TRBV5-4,TRBJ2-3,NA,CASSLVTLGSTDTQYF,TGTGCCAGCAGCTTGGTAACCTTGGGGAGCACAGATACGCAGTATTTT
once,TRBV7-9,TRBJ1-4,TRBD1,CASSPRRQGAATNEKLFF,TGTGCCAGCAGCCCTCGGCGTCAGGGGGCCGCAACTAATGAAAAACTGTTTTTT
NA,TRBV27,TRBJ2-7,NA,CASSFGGTYEQYF,TGTGCCAGCAGTTTCGGGGGTACGTACGAGCAGTACTTC
NA,TRBV4-3,TRBJ1-1,NA,CASSQDLQGEAFF,TGCGCCAGCAGCCAAGATCTGCAGGGCGAAGCTTTCTTT
once,TRBV9,TRBJ2-5,NA,CASSVETGMMETQYF,TGTGCCAGCAGCGTAGAAACGGGAATGATGGAGACCCAGTACTTC
NA,TRBV7-2,TRBJ2-5,TRBD2,CASSHSGRALETQYF,TGTGCCAGCAGTCATAGCGGGAGGGCCCTAGAGACCCAGTACTTC
NA,TRBV6-1,TRBJ2-3,TRBD1,CASSGHWTGGDSTDTQYF,TGTGCCAGCAGTGGCCACTGGACAGGGGGCGATAGCACAGATACGCAGTATTTT
NA,TRBV27,TRBJ2-7,NA,CASSLSTGQGYEQYF,TGTGCCAGCAGTTTATCTACAGGTCAAGGTTACGAGCAGTACTTC
NA,TRBV19,TRBJ2-7,NA,CASSSGAGTYEQYF,TGTGCCAGTAGCTCCGGGGCAGGGACCTACGAGCAGTACTTC
NA,TRBV5-4,TRBJ2-2,NA,CASSSSYSGELFF,TGTGCCAGCAGCTCTAGTTATAGCGGGGAGCTGTTTTTT
NA,TRBV6-1,TRBJ1-5,NA,CASSEWDISNQPQHF,TGTGCCAGCAGTGAGTGGGACATTAGCAATCAGCCCCAGCATTTT
NA,TRBV27,TRBJ2-1,NA,CASFSRLAGAGSYNEQFF,TGTGCCAGCTTCAGTAGGCTAGCAGGAGCCGGCTCCTACAATGAGCAGTTCTTC
NA,TRBV27,TRBJ2-6,TRBD1,CASSRQGQGLSGANVLTF,TGTGCCAGCAGCCGCCAGGGACAGGGGCTCTCTGGGGCCAACGTCCTGACTTTC
NA,TRBV6-5,TRBJ1-4,NA,CASSYDNLGEKLFF,TGTGCCAGCAGTTACGACAACTTGGGGGAAAAACTGTTTTTT
NA,TRBV2,TRBJ2-3,TRBD1,CASSEVSTGPGDTQYF,TGTGCCAGCAGTGAAGTTTCGACAGGGCCTGGGGATACGCAGTATTTT
NA,TRBV15,TRBJ2-7,NA,CATSRADIGYEQYF,TGTGCCACCAGCAGAGCCGATATTGGGTACGAGCAGTACTTC
NA,TRBV7-2,TRBJ2-1,TRBD1,CASGQGVNNEQFF,TGTGCCAGCGGACAGGGCGTAAACAATGAGCAGTTCTTC
NA,TRBV28,TRBJ2-5,NA,CASSFGGPQETQYF,TGTGCCAGCAGTTTCGGTGGGCCCCAAGAGACCCAGTACTTC
NA,TRBV28,TRBJ2-7,TRBD1,CASSPPLPGQSYEQYF,TGTGCCAGCAGTCCACCCCTACCGGGACAGTCCTACGAGCAGTACTTC
NA,TRBV4-1,TRBJ2-1,NA,CASLPVGASSYNEQFF,TGCGCCAGCCTCCCCGTAGGGGCAAGCTCCTACAATGAGCAGTTCTTC
once,TRBV2,TRBJ2-1,TRBD2,CASSVGAGTYNEQFF,TGTGCCAGCAGTGTGGGAGCGGGAACCTACAATGAGCAGTTCTTC
NA,TRBV19,TRBJ2-7,NA,CASSLGSPTYEQYF,TGTGCCAGTAGTCTGGGGTCCCCTACCTACGAGCAGTACTTC
NA,TRBV7-9,TRBJ2-1,NA,CASSLTSGKQFF,TGTGCCAGCAGCTTGACGAGCGGAAAGCAGTTCTTC
few,TRBV28,TRBJ2-1,TRBD2,CASSETSGSLDEQFF,TGTGCCAGCAGTGAGACTAGCGGGAGTCTGGATGAGCAGTTCTTC
once,TRBV4-2,TRBJ2-7,NA,CASSQDGQGTYEQYF,TGTGCCAGCAGCCAAGATGGGCAGGGGACCTACGAGCAGTACTTC
NA,TRBV6-4,TRBJ2-3,NA,CASSDPSRAGGDSDTQYF,TGTGCCAGCAGTGACCCGAGTCGGGCGGGCGGAGACTCAGATACGCAGTATTTT
NA,TRBV10-2,TRBJ2-1,NA,CASSQGGGPFYNEQFF,TGCGCCAGCAGCCAAGGAGGGGGGCCCTTCTACAATGAGCAGTTCTTC
medium-sized,TRBV7-6,TRBJ2-7,NA,CASSFPRGEQYF,TGTGCCAGCAGCTTCCCTAGAGGCGAGCAGTACTTC
NA,TRBV7-9,TRBJ1-2,TRBD1,CASSLTGGAQGYTF,TGTGCCAGCAGCTTAACAGGGGGCGCTCAGGGCTACACCTTC
once,TRBV10-2,TRBJ2-7,NA,CASRSKGPYEQYF,TGCGCCAGCAGATCGAAGGGCCCGTACGAGCAGTACTTC
NA,TRBV29-1,TRBJ2-7,TRBD1,CSARTGGNPYEQYF,TGCAGCGCTCGGACAGGGGGGAATCCCTACGAGCAGTACTTC
NA,TRBV7-2,TRBJ2-7,TRBD2,CASSPLAGAHEQYF,TGTGCCAGCAGCCCTCTAGCGGGAGCCCACGAGCAGTACTTC
NA,TRBV7-2,TRBJ2-1,NA,CASSLAGGPFYNEQFF,TGTGCCAGCAGCTTAGCGGGGGGGCCCTTCTACAATGAGCAGTTCTTC
few,TRBV29-1,TRBJ1-1,NA,CSVGAEKTEAFF,TGCAGCGTTGGGGCAGAGAAAACTGAAGCTTTCTTT
NA,TRBV19,TRBJ2-2,TRBD1,CASSMGRTGGTGELFF,TGTGCCAGTAGTATGGGTCGGACAGGGGGTACCGGGGAGCTGTTTTTT
once,TRBV7-2,TRBJ2-7,NA,CARDERPYEQYF,TGTGCCAGAGATGAGCGGCCCTACGAGCAGTACTTC
NA,TRBV28,TRBJ2-7,NA,CASSTRQESSYEQYF,TGTGCCAGCAGCACTCGACAGGAGAGCTCCTACGAGCAGTACTTC
NA,TRBV7-9,TRBJ2-7,NA,CASSPTGPIENEQYF,TGTGCCAGCAGCCCTACGGGGCCTATTGAGAACGAGCAGTACTTC
NA,TRBV2,TRBJ2-7,NA,CASSEVAAQRAYEQYF,TGTGCCAGCAGTGAAGTGGCAGCCCAGAGAGCCTACGAGCAGTACTTC
NA,TRBV18,TRBJ1-5,NA,CASSAARDQPQHF,TGTGCCAGCTCGGCTGCTCGTGATCAGCCCCAGCATTTT
NA,TRBV7-9,TRBJ2-2,NA,CASSPAVNTGELFF,TGTGCCAGCAGCCCTGCAGTGAACACCGGGGAGCTGTTTTTT
NA,TRBV27,TRBJ2-1,TRBD2,CASSLRREDYNEQFF,TGTGCCAGCAGTTTAAGGCGGGAGGACTACAATGAGCAGTTCTTC
NA,TRBV5-6,TRBJ2-3,NA,CASSLATESSTDTQYF,TGTGCCAGCAGCTTGGCGACAGAGTCTAGCACAGATACGCAGTATTTT
once,TRBV7-6,TRBJ2-5,NA,CASSLGSVIQETQYF,TGTGCCAGCAGCTTAGGATCTGTTATCCAAGAGACCCAGTACTTC
NA,TRBV7-6,TRBJ2-4,TRBD2,CASSRRDRTSGFKNIQYF,TGTGCCAGCAGCCGCCGAGACCGGACTAGCGGGTTCAAAAACATTCAGTACTTC
NA,TRBV5-1,TRBJ2-5,TRBD1,CASSTTDRVSETQYF,TGCGCCAGCAGCACCACGGACAGGGTATCGGAGACCCAGTACTTC
NA,TRBV5-1,TRBJ2-2,TRBD2,CASSFLAGLTGELFF,TGCGCCAGCAGCTTCCTAGCGGGCCTCACCGGGGAGCTGTTTTTT
NA,TRBV28,TRBJ2-5,NA,CASSLRLGMGETQYF,TGTGCCAGCAGTTTACGGCTAGGGATGGGGGAGACCCAGTACTTC
NA,TRBV4-3,TRBJ2-2,NA,CASSLFTGELFF,TGCGCCAGCAGTCTCTTTACCGGGGAGCTGTTTTTT
NA,TRBV28,TRBJ2-1,TRBD2,CASSLTSGRGADEQFF,TGTGCCAGCAGTTTGACTAGCGGGAGAGGGGCGGATGAGCAGTTCTTC
NA,TRBV15,TRBJ2-5,NA,CATSINRPQETQYF,TGTGCCACCAGCATCAACCGGCCTCAAGAGACCCAGTACTTC
NA,TRBV4-3,TRBJ2-2,TRBD2,CASSQDRGGHNTGELFF,TGCGCCAGCAGCCAAGACCGGGGGGGCCATAACACCGGGGAGCTGTTTTTT
NA,TRBV11-3,TRBJ2-7,NA,CASSLGSAFPYEQYF,TGTGCCAGCAGCTTAGGGAGTGCGTTCCCCTACGAGCAGTACTTC
NA,TRBV29-1,TRBJ2-1,NA,CSADGTGTLFFEQFF,TGCAGCGCCGACGGAACCGGGACCCTTTTTTTTGAGCAGTTCTTC
NA,TRBV7-8,TRBJ2-5,NA,CASSIDNQETQYF,TGTGCCAGCAGCATAGACAACCAAGAGACCCAGTACTTC
NA,TRBV27,TRBJ2-7,TRBD2,CASSSTQRTSVAYEQYF,TGTGCCAGCAGTTCCACCCAGAGGACTAGCGTTGCCTACGAGCAGTACTTC
NA,TRBV27,TRBJ2-2,NA,CASNQDRLNANTGELFF,TGTGCCAGCAATCAGGACAGATTGAACGCGAACACCGGGGAGCTGTTTTTT
NA,TRBV27,TRBJ1-4,TRBD1,CASSLGTGGAANEKLFF,TGTGCCAGCAGTTTGGGGACAGGGGGCGCAGCTAATGAAAAACTGTTTTTT